The rows below give T cell receptor beta chains drawn from one sample of a study of post-analysis software for immune sequencing data. Using its own MiXCR run on the PCR reads, TCRdb lists one record per CDR3 protein. The sample has about 820,000 distinct CDR3 sequences; around 50% are singletons. Sequences were obtained from blood. The source of these receptors is a girl aged 10-17 years with multiple sclerosis. The CDR3 runs from the conserved cysteine through the conserved F or W. D genes are given only for firm matches. Size tells how often a clone was seen (once, few, many) or the class of an expanded clone, and some rows leave it out.

j_call clone_size v_call d_call cdr3_aa cdr3_nt
TRBJ1-2 NA TRBV12-3/TRBV12-4 TRBD1 CASSLSGGSANYGYTF TGTGCCAGCAGTTTATCAGGGGGCTCAGCTAACTATGGCTACACCTTC
TRBJ2-1 few TRBV12-3/TRBV12-4 NA CASTLAGGNEQFF TGTGCCAGCACCCTAGCCGGGGGCAATGAGCAGTTCTTC
TRBJ2-7 few TRBV20-1 NA CSASWVSEEQYF TGCAGTGCTAGCTGGGTATCGGAGGAGCAGTACTTC
TRBJ2-3 NA TRBV25-1 TRBD1 CASSETGFGTDTQYF TGTGCCAGCAGTGAGACAGGGTTTGGCACAGATACGCAGTATTTT
TRBJ1-2 NA TRBV29-1 NA CSVFGGQEGYTF TGCAGCGTTTTCGGGGGGCAAGAGGGCTACACCTTC
TRBJ2-3 few TRBV9 NA CASSEDGDRGDTQYF TGTGCCAGCAGCGAGGACGGAGATAGAGGAGATACGCAGTATTTT
TRBJ2-1 NA TRBV6-2/TRBV6-3 TRBD2 CASSPDWGGRNEQFF TGTGCCAGCAGTCCAGACTGGGGCGGGAGGAATGAGCAGTTCTTC
TRBJ2-1 NA TRBV6-5 NA CASSYSYSFNEQFF TGTGCCAGCAGTTACTCTTACAGTTTCAATGAGCAGTTCTTC
TRBJ2-1 many TRBV6-1 TRBD1 CASSDRGGNEQFF TGTGCCAGCAGCGACAGGGGTGGAAATGAGCAGTTCTTC
TRBJ1-5 NA TRBV7-8 NA CASSSEIYPINQPQHF TGTGCCAGCAGCTCCGAGATTTACCCCATCAATCAGCCCCAGCATTTT
TRBJ2-5 NA TRBV10-2 NA CASGQRAFQETQYF TGCGCCAGCGGCCAGCGGGCGTTCCAAGAGACCCAGTACTTC
TRBJ2-3 NA TRBV28 TRBD2 CAGPQTSGSQGSTDTQYF TGTGCCGGCCCTCAGACTAGCGGGAGCCAGGGGTCCACAGATACGCAGTATTTT
TRBJ2-6 NA TRBV20-1 NA CSARTGGADPGANVLTF TGCAGTGCGCGCACGGGGGGCGCAGACCCTGGGGCCAACGTCCTGACTTTC
TRBJ2-3 NA TRBV7-2 TRBD2 CASSFRTSGSPDTQYF TGTGCCAGCAGCTTCCGGACTAGCGGGAGCCCAGATACGCAGTATTTT
TRBJ2-2 NA TRBV20-1 TRBD1 CSARLWGQGSGGELFF TGCAGTGCTAGGCTGTGGGGACAGGGAAGTGGCGGGGAGCTGTTTTTT
TRBJ1-2 few TRBV7-8 NA CASSLGRGGANYGYTF TGTGCCAGCAGCTTGGGCCGGGGGGGTGCTAACTATGGCTACACCTTC